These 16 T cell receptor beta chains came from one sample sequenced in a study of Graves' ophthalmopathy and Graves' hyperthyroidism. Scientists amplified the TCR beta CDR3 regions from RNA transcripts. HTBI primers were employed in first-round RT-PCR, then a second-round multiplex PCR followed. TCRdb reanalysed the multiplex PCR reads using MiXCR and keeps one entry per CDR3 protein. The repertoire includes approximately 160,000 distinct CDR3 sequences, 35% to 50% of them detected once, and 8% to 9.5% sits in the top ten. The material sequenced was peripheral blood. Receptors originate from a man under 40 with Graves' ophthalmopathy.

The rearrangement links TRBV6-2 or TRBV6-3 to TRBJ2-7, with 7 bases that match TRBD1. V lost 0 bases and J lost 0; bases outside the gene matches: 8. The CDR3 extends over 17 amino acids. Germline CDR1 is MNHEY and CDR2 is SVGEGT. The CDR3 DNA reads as TGTGCCAGCAGTTACTCAGCTACAGGGGTAAGCTCCTACGAGCAGTACTTC. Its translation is CASSYSATGVSSYEQYF.

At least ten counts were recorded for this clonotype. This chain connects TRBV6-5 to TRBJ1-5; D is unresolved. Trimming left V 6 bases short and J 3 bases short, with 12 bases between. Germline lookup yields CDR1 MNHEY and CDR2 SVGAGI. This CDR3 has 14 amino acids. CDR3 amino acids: CASSWPHHNQPQHF. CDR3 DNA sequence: TGTGCCAGCAGCTGGCCGCACCACAATCAGCCCCAGCATTTT.

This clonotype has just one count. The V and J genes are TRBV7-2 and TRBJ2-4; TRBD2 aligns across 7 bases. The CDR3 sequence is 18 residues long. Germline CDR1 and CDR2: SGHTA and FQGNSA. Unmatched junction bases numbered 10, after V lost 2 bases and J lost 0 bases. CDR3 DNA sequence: TGTGCCAGCAGCTTATCGCTAGCGGAGGCTCTAGCCAAAAACATTCAGTACTTC. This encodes CASSLSLAEALAKNIQYF.

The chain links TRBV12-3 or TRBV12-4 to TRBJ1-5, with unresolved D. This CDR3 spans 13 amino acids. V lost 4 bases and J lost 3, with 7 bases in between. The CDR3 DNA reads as TGTGCCAGCAGTTCCCAGGACAATCAGCCCCAGCATTTT. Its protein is CASSSQDNQPQHF.

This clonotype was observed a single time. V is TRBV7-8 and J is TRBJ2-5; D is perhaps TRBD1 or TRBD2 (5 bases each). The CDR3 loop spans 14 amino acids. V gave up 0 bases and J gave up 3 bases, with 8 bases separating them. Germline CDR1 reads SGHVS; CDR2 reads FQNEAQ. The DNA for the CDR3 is TGTGCCAGCAGCTTAGCTGGGGGAGAAGAGACCCAGTACTTC. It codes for CASSLAGGEETQYF.

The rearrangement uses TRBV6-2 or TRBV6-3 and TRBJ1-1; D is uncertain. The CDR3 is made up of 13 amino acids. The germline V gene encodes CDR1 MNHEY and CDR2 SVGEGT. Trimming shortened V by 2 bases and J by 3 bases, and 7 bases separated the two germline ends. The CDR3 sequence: CASSYMAYTEAFF. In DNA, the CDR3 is TGTGCCAGCAGTTACATGGCCTACACTGAAGCTTTCTTT.

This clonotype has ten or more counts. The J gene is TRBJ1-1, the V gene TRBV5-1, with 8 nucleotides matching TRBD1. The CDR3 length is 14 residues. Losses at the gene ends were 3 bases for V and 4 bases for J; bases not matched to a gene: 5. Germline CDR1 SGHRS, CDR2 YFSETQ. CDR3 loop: CASSSKQGATEAFF. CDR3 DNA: TGCGCCAGCAGCTCTAAGCAGGGGGCCACTGAAGCTTTCTTT.

CDR3 sequence: CASSSQNQQETQYF. Written as DNA, the CDR3 is TGTGCCAGCAGTTCACAAAACCAGCAAGAGACCCAGTACTTC. The chain is built from TRBV6-2 or TRBV6-3 and TRBJ2-5; D is undetermined. The CDR3 is 14 residues long. CDR1 and CDR2 (germline): MNHEY, SVGEGT. Trimming left V 4 bases short and J 2 bases short, with 11 bases between.

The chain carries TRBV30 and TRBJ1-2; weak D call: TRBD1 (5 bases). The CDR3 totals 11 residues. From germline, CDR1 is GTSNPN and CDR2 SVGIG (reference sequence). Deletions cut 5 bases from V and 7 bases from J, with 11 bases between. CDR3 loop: CAWGVGGGYTF. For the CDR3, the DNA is TGTGCCTGGGGGGTTGGGGGTGGCTACACCTTC.

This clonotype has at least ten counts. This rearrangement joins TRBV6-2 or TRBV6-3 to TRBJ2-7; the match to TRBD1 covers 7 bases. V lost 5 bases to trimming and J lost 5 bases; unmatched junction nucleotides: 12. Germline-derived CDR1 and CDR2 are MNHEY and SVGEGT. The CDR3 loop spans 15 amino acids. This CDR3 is CASSRATGMIDEQYF. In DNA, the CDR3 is TGTGCCAGCAGTCGCGCGACAGGGATGATCGACGAGCAGTACTTC.

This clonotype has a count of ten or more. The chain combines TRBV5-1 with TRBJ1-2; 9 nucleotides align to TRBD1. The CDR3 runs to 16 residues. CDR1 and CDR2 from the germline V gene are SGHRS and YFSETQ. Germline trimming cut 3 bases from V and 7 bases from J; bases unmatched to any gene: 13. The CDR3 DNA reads TGCGCCAGCAGCTCGGGACAGGGTCCCGAAGTTGGTGGCTACACCTTC. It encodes CASSSGQGPEVGGYTF. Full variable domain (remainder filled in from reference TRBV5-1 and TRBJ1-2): KAGVTQTPRYLIKTRGQQVTLSCSPISGHRSVSWYQQTPGQGLQFLFEYFSETQRNKGNFPGRFSGRQFSNSRSEMNVSTLELGDSALYLCASSSGQGPEVGGYTFGSGTRLTVV.

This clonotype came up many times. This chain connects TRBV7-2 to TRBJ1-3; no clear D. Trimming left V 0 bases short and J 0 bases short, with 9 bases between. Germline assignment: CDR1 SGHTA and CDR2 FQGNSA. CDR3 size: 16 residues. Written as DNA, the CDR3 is TGTGCCAGCAGCTTAGCGGGGAGTAGCTCTGGAAACACCATATATTTT. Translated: CASSLAGSSSGNTIYF.

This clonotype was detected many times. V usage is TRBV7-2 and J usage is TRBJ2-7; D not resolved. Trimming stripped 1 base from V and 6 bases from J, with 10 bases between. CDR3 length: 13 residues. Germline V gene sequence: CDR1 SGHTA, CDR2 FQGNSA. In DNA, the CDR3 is TGTGCCAGCAGCTTAGTTTCGGATCGCGAGCAGTACTTC. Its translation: CASSLVSDREQYF.

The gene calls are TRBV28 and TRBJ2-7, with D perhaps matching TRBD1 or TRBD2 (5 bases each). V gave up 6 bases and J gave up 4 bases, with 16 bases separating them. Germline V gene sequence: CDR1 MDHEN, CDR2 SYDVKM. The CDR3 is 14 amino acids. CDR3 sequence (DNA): TGTGCCAGCAGCATACTTGGGACGGGGTACGAGCAGTACTTC. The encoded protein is CASSILGTGYEQYF.

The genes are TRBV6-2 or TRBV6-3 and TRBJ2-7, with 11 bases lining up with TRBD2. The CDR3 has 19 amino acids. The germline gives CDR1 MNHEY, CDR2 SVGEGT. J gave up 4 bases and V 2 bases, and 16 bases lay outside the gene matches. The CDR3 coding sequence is TGTGCCAGCAGTTACCCCTCATCGACTAGCGGGACAACTACTTACGAGCAGTACTTC. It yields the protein CASSYPSSTSGTTTYEQYF.

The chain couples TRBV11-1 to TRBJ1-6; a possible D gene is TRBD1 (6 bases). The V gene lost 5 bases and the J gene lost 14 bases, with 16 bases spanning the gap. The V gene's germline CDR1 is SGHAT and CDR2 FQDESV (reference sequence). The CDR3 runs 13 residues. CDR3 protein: CASSDGGLEALHF. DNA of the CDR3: TGTGCCAGCAGCGACGGGGGCCTGGAGGCCCTCCACTTT.